This is a list of T cell receptor beta chains from one sample in a study of control samples from healthy donors and cancer patients. The method was immunoSEQ multiplex PCR; TCRdb's version includes in-frame clones alone and lacks a portion of them. The sample lists 25,000 or so clones; roughly 85% were seen once. Specimen: PBMCs. Source of these receptors: a woman aged 60-75 years with head and neck cancer. CDR3s include the opening cysteine and the closing phenylalanine or tryptophan. A D gene is named only where the DNA matches it firmly. The size of a clone is reported for some rows only, either as once, few or many, or as a class for expanded clones.

J gene,clone size,V gene,D gene,CDR3 DNA,CDR3 protein
TRBJ2-7,-,TRBV9,TRBD2,TGTGCCAGCAGCGGTAGCGGGAACTCCTACGAGCAGTACTTC,CASSGSGNSYEQYF
TRBJ1-6,-,TRBV18,-,TGTGCCAGCTCACCCCGGGACACGGCGAATTCACCCCTCCACTTT,CASSPRDTANSPLHF
TRBJ1-1,-,TRBV9,-,TGTGCCAGCAGCTACGTGAGACTGAACACTGAAGCTTTCTTT,CASSYVRLNTEAFF
TRBJ2-2,-,TRBV7-8,-,TGTGCCAGCAGCTTCAGGAGATCCAACACCGGGGAGCTGTTTTTT,CASSFRRSNTGELFF
TRBJ2-3,-,TRBV25-1,-,TGTGCCAGCAGTGAAATTAACCCAGATACGCAGTATTTT,CASSEINPDTQYF
TRBJ1-6,-,TRBV4-1,-,TGCGCCAGCAGCCAGACCCCGGGGAATTCACCCCTCCACTTT,CASSQTPGNSPLHF
TRBJ1-2,-,TRBV25-1,-,TGTGCCAGCAGCCAAACTCTTGGTGGTGGCTACACCTTC,CASSQTLGGGYTF
TRBJ2-1,-,TRBV18,-,TGTGCCAGCTCACCACCGAACCAGAGGATGAACAATGAGCAGTTCTTC,CASSPPNQRMNNEQFF
TRBJ1-2,-,TRBV7-3,-,TGTGCCAGCAGCTTAACCCCCCGTGTCGGGGGCGACGGCTACACCTTC,CASSLTPRVGGDGYTF
TRBJ2-5,-,TRBV7-2,TRBD2,TGTGCCAGCAGCCGGACTAGCGGACAGCAAGAGACCCAGTACTTC,CASSRTSGQQETQYF
TRBJ1-2,-,TRBV7-2,-,TGTGCCAGCAGCCCCCGGGGGGAGAATGGCTACACCTTC,CASSPRGENGYTF
TRBJ2-7,-,TRBV29-1,TRBD1,TGCAGCGTTGACCCGCCGGGACAGGGCGAGCAGTACTTC,CSVDPPGQGEQYF
TRBJ1-6,few,TRBV3-1/TRBV3-2,-,TGTGCCAGCAGCCATTCTGGCCCTAGCCGCGTTCGGTCACCCCTCCACTTT,CASSHSGPSRVRSPLHF
TRBJ1-1,-,TRBV29-1,-,TGCAGCGCTCATGTTAACACTGAAGCTTTCTTT,CSAHVNTEAFF
TRBJ1-1,-,TRBV5-5,-,TGTGCCAGCAGCCCCTTTTCCGGGGACTCGACTGAAGCTTTCTTT,CASSPFSGDSTEAFF
TRBJ1-4,-,TRBV4-3,-,TGCGCCAGCAGCCCCGCCGGGGGGCGAGTCGAAAAACTGTTTTTT,CASSPAGGRVEKLFF
TRBJ2-5,-,TRBV7-9,-,TGTGCCAGCAGATCGAAGGAGACCCAGTACTTC,CASRSKETQYF
TRBJ1-6,once,TRBV5-1,-,TGCGCCAGCAGCTTGGCGTCAGGGAGCTCCTATAATTCACCCCTCCACTTT,CASSLASGSSYNSPLHF
TRBJ2-5,-,TRBV7-2,TRBD2,TGTGCCAGCAGCTTACTACCGGGGGGTTCGGCCCAGTACTTC,CASSLLPGGSAQYF
TRBJ2-5,-,TRBV29-1,-,TGCAGCGAATTCCCCCGGGCAGGGCAAGAGACCCAGTACTTC,CSEFPRAGQETQYF
TRBJ2-5,-,TRBV5-4,-,TGTGCCAGCAGCTTCGGACAGCAAGAGACCCAGTACTTC,CASSFGQQETQYF
TRBJ1-5,-,TRBV6-2/TRBV6-3,-,TGTGCCAGCAGTTACTCCAGGGTTGGGCAGCCCCAGCATTTT,CASSYSRVGQPQHF
TRBJ2-5,-,TRBV30,-,TGTGCCTGGAGAAACGTAGAGACCCAGTACTTC,CAWRNVETQYF
TRBJ2-1,-,TRBV7-2,TRBD2,TGTGCCAGCAGCTTAGCTAGCGGGGAATACAATGAGCAGTTCTTC,CASSLASGEYNEQFF
TRBJ1-4,-,TRBV7-2,TRBD1,TGTGCCAGCAGCTGGGGACAGGGCAGAACTAATGAAAAACTGTTTTTT,CASSWGQGRTNEKLFF
TRBJ1-1,-,TRBV4-2,-,TGTGCCAGCAGCCAAGGGGACCAGCCTGAAGCTTTCTTT,CASSQGDQPEAFF
TRBJ1-1,few,TRBV7-2,-,TGTGCCAGCAGCTTCTCCAGGGACACTGAAGCTTTCTTT,CASSFSRDTEAFF